Each of the 25 T cell receptor beta chains below was sequenced from the same sample in a study of blood T cell repertoires in COVID-19. This table comes from immunoSEQ multiplex PCR, and its TCRdb copy is limited to in-frame clones, with some not included. The sample holds 160,000 or so clones, roughly 88% seen once. Material: PBMCs or T cells enriched from blood (not recorded which). All receptors come from a man over 45 who had recovered from COVID-19.

The chain links TRBV7-2 to TRBJ2-1; 10 bases align to TRBD1. The CDR3 consists of 15 residues. Germline V gives CDR1 SGHTA, CDR2 FQGNSA. J was trimmed by 6 bases and V by 4 bases; bases with no gene match: 6. This CDR3 reads CASSSRQGAGNEQFF. CDR3 DNA: TGTGCCAGCAGCTCCAGACAGGGGGCAGGCAATGAGCAGTTCTTC.

The chain employs TRBV5-5 and TRBJ2-1; weak D call: TRBD2 (6 bases). V lost 3 bases and J 2 bases, leaving 12 bases between the germline ends. This CDR3 has 15 amino acids. The germline V gene encodes CDR1 SGHKS and CDR2 YYEKEE (reference sequence). CDR3 bases: TGTGCCAGCAGCTCTTGGGACTCAGCCTACAATGAGCAGTTCTTC. Translation gives CASSSWDSAYNEQFF.

This rearrangement joins TRBV5-1 to TRBJ1-3; 7 nucleotides line up with TRBD1. Germline loops: CDR1 SGHRS, CDR2 YFSETQ. Trimming cost V 0 bases and J 4 bases; bases outside gene matches: 4. This CDR3 is built from 15 residues. CDR3 protein: CASSLGQGMGNTIYF. For the CDR3, the DNA is TGCGCCAGCAGCTTGGGACAGGGTATGGGAAACACCATATATTTT.

The J gene is TRBJ1-1, the V gene TRBV11-2; TRBD1 aligns across 8 bases. The CDR3 length is 15 residues. The germline gives CDR1 SGHAT, CDR2 FQNNGV. V lost 5 bases, J lost 1 base, and 6 bases stayed unmatched. The CDR3 loop is CASSNPGTGNTEAFF. The CDR3 DNA follows: TGTGCCAGCAGCAATCCTGGGACAGGGAACACTGAAGCTTTCTTT.

The gene calls are TRBV7-8 and TRBJ2-7, with no clear D. The CDR3 has 13 residues. Trimming took off 5 bases at V and 4 bases at J, with 12 bases between the two ends. Germline V CDR1 and CDR2: SGHVS, FQNEAQ. CDR3 in amino acids: CASSVDTLYEQYF. The DNA for the CDR3 is TGTGCCAGCAGCGTTGACACGTTATACGAGCAGTACTTC.

V usage is TRBV27 and J usage is TRBJ2-3; 9 bases match TRBD2. Germline-derived CDR1 and CDR2 are MNHEY and SMNVEV (reference sequence). The CDR3 is 19 residues long. Germline trimming cut 5 bases from V and 2 bases from J; bases unmatched to any gene: 17. The CDR3 protein is CASSLRGRALAGNTDTQYF. Here the CDR3 DNA reads TGTGCCAGCAGTCTGCGGGGGAGGGCTCTAGCGGGGAACACAGATACGCAGTATTTT.

The chain recombines TRBV24-1 with TRBJ1-2; 12 bases fit TRBD1. The CDR3 contains 15 residues. After removal of 4 bases from V and 4 bases from J, the junction contained 3 bases not matched to a gene. Germline lookup yields CDR1 KGHDR and CDR2 SFDVKD. CDR3 protein: CATSEGQGASYGYTF. The DNA for the CDR3 is TGTGCCACCAGTGAGGGACAGGGGGCGAGCTATGGCTACACCTTC.

The chain couples TRBV18 to TRBJ1-1; 7 nucleotides agree with TRBD1. J gave up 1 base and V 6 bases, and 5 bases lay outside the gene matches. Germline values: CDR1 KGHSH, CDR2 LQKENI. This CDR3 is 14 amino acids long. CDR3 protein: CASSLGQRNTEAFF. In nucleotides, the CDR3 is TGTGCCAGCTCGCTGGGACAGAGGAACACTGAAGCTTTCTTT.

The rearrangement uses TRBV5-1 and TRBJ1-1; 7 nucleotides line up with TRBD1. Trimming at V came to 4 bases and at J to 0 bases, leaving 6 bases not matched to a gene. The length of the CDR3 is 15 residues. Germline CDR1 reads SGHRS; CDR2 reads YFSETQ. The CDR3 sequence: CASSKEGQMNTEAFF. CDR3 DNA: TGCGCCAGCAGCAAGGAGGGACAGATGAACACTGAAGCTTTCTTT.

This sequence joins TRBV28 and TRBJ2-5, with D possibly matching TRBD2 (5 bases). V lost 3 bases and J lost 10, with 24 bases in between. The germline gives CDR1 MDHEN, CDR2 SYDVKM. CDR3 length equals 16 residues. The CDR3, as DNA: TGTGCCAGCAGTTTCCTCCTCCGGGGTAGCCCCTTAGTCCAGTACTTC. It encodes CASSFLLRGSPLVQYF.

Regarding this clone: The sample carries other DNA sequences with the same CDR3. V usage is TRBV7-9 and J usage is TRBJ1-5; D is perhaps TRBD1 (6 bases). The ends were cut back, 3 bases at V and 1 base at J, with 13 bases in the middle. The CDR3 contains 16 residues. Germline V gene sequence: CDR1 SEHNR, CDR2 FQNEAQ (reference sequence). The CDR3 protein is CASSLGAGLSNQPQHF. For the CDR3, the DNA is TGTGCCAGCAGCTTGGGGGCGGGTTTGAGCAATCAGCCCCAGCATTTT.

This clone has a handful of counts. The V and J genes are TRBV6-6 and TRBJ2-5; 14 bases align to TRBD2. Germline CDR1 and CDR2: MNHNY and SVGAGI (reference sequence). After removal of 7 bases from V and 1 base from J, the junction contained 2 bases not matched to a gene. There are 15 residues in the CDR3. The CDR3 here is CASKGLAGGQETQYF. The CDR3 DNA is TGTGCCAGCAAAGGACTAGCGGGGGGCCAAGAGACCCAGTACTTC.

This chain joins TRBV4-3 and TRBJ2-7, with a weak D call TRBD2 (6 bases). The CDR3 covers 15 residues. Germline V CDR1 and CDR2: LGHNA, YSLEER. The ends were cut back, 3 bases at V and 6 bases at J, with 18 bases in the middle. CDR3 nucleotide sequence: TGCGCCAGCAGCCAGGAAATAGGAGGGTACGGCGAGCAGTACTTC. It codes for CASSQEIGGYGEQYF.

V and J are TRBV21-1 and TRBJ1-1; TRBD1 is the table's D call and was not checked against the DNA. TRBV21-1 is designated a pseudogene. This CDR3 spans 20 amino acids. The DNA for the CDR3 is TGTGCCAGCAGCAAAAGGTTCCGGACAGGGACGGGACCTTGGGACACTGAAGCTTTCTTT. Translation: CASSKRFRTGTGPWDTEAFF.

In regard to this clone: Sequence at one end of the junction differs from germline and may be a read error. The chain links TRBV5-4 to TRBJ1-2, with 7 bases that match TRBD1. CDR3 length equals 14 residues. The germline V gene has CDR1 SGHNT and CDR2 YYREEE (reference sequence). As DNA, the CDR3 is TGTGCCAGCAGCTTGGAGGGGGCGCGATTCAGACTTTCCTTC. Translation: CASSLEGARFRLSF.

The genes are TRBV6-5 and TRBJ1-4; TRBD1 might be the D (5 bases). This CDR3 spans 14 amino acids. With 6 bases removed from V and 7 bases from J, the gap between germline ends came to 15 bases. CDR1 is MNHEY, CDR2 SVGAGI, per germline. CDR3 protein: CASSQPGVGEKLFF. The CDR3 region has the DNA TGTGCCAGCAGCCAGCCGGGGGTCGGTGAAAAACTGTTTTTT.

The chain joins TRBV9 to TRBJ2-3, with TRBD2 matching 13 bases. V lost 4 bases, J lost 7 bases, and 6 bases stayed unmatched. The germline V gene encodes CDR1 SGDLS and CDR2 YYNGEE. The CDR3 length is 15 residues. DNA for the CDR3: TGTGCCAGCAGCCACGGGACTAGCGGGGCATATACGCAGTATTTT. Amino acids: CASSHGTSGAYTQYF.

V gene TRBV2 combines with J gene TRBJ1-4, with a tentative D call TRBD1 (6 bases). Germline CDR1 is SNHLY and CDR2 is FYNNEI. The CDR3 loop spans 13 amino acids. V was clipped by 8 bases and J by 7 bases, with 14 bases between them. The CDR3 nucleotides read TGTGCCAGCTCGCAGGGGCTTAGTGAAAAACTGTTTTTT. Amino acids: CASSQGLSEKLFF.

The rearrangement uses TRBV6-2 or TRBV6-3 and TRBJ1-5; 7 positions agree with TRBD1. The V gene's germline CDR1 is MNHEY and CDR2 SVGEGT. V trimming: 2 bases; J trimming: 9 bases; junction bases outside the gene matches: 7. The CDR3 is 14 amino acids. CDR3 DNA: TGTGCCAGCAGTTACGCCGGGACAGCGAGGCCCCAGCATTTT. Its translation: CASSYAGTARPQHF.

Turning to this clone: Germline is not matched at one junction end, which may reflect a read error. CDR3 loop: CASSEVSNQPQHF. DNA of the CDR3: TGTGCCAGCAGCGAAGTAAGCAATCAGCCCCAGCATTTT. The chain recombines TRBV6-1 with TRBJ1-5; D uncertain. The CDR3 runs to 13 residues. Germline lookup yields CDR1 MNHNS and CDR2 SASEGT.

V is TRBV19 and J is TRBJ1-1; maybe TRBD1 (5 bases). Deletions cut 5 bases from V and 4 bases from J, with 8 bases between. Germline assignment: CDR1 LNHDA and CDR2 SQIVND (reference sequence). The CDR3 runs to 12 residues. The chain's CDR3 is CASSGGGTEAFF. The CDR3 coding sequence is TGTGCCAGTAGTGGGGGGGGCACTGAAGCTTTCTTT. Filled out from reference TRBV19 and TRBJ1-1, the complete variable domain reads DGGITQSPKYLFRKEGQNVTLSCEQNLNHDAMYWYRQDPGQGLRLIYYSQIVNDFQKGDIAEGYSVSREKKESFPLTVTSAQKNPTAFYLCASSGGGTEAFFGQGTRLTVV.

This chain links TRBV5-1 with TRBJ2-7, with D unclear. Looked up from germline, CDR1 is SGHRS and CDR2 is YFSETQ. V was clipped by 1 base and J by 3 bases, with 14 bases between them. The CDR3 runs 15 residues. CDR3 residues: CASSLSRQTFYEQYF. Written as DNA, the CDR3 is TGCGCCAGCAGCTTGTCTAGGCAAACCTTCTACGAGCAGTACTTC.

The chain employs TRBV10-3 and TRBJ1-2; 8 nucleotides align to TRBD1. V lost 0 bases, J lost 6 bases, and 6 bases stayed unmatched. Germline assignment: CDR1 ENHRY and CDR2 SYGVKD. There are 15 residues in the CDR3. CDR3 sequence reads: CAISESGRGLDGYTF. In DNA, the CDR3 is TGTGCCATCAGTGAGTCGGGCAGGGGGCTCGATGGCTACACCTTC.

The V call is TRBV5-1, the J call TRBJ1-1, with 8 bases aligning to TRBD1. Germline V gene lookup returns CDR1 SGHRS and CDR2 YFSETQ. Unmatched junction bases numbered 8, after V lost 4 bases and J lost 6 bases. The CDR3 has 14 residues. The CDR3 spells CASSVDRGSAEAFF. As DNA, the CDR3 is TGCGCCAGCAGCGTAGACAGGGGAAGCGCTGAAGCTTTCTTT.

V usage is TRBV6-5 and J usage is TRBJ1-1; TRBD1 aligns across 9 bases. The germline gives CDR1 MNHEY, CDR2 SVGAGI. Trimming removed 7 bases from V and 0 bases from J; junction bases left unmatched: 6. This CDR3 region has 15 residues. The CDR3 protein is CASIARQGVNTEAFF. CDR3 nucleotide sequence: TGTGCCAGCATCGCAAGACAGGGGGTGAACACTGAAGCTTTCTTT.